This is a list of T cell receptor beta chains from one sample in a study of blood T cell repertoires in COVID-19. Generated by immunoSEQ multiplex PCR, the TCRdb table keeps only in-frame clones and is missing some. The sample carries more than 75,000 clones, roughly 82% recorded once. The sample consisted of peripheral blood. The source is a man between 60 and 75 years old with acute or convalescent COVID-19. CDR3s include the opening cysteine and the closing phenylalanine or tryptophan. D genes are given only for firm matches. For some rows the clone size is stated as once, few or many, or as a class when expanded; others skip it.

TRBJ1-4 - TRBV19 - CASRSTPQGSNEKLFF TGTGCCAGTAGATCAACCCCACAGGGCTCAAATGAAAAACTGTTTTTT
TRBJ2-3 - TRBV3-1/TRBV3-2 - CASSLLPGQESTDTQYF TGTGCCAGCAGCCTATTACCGGGACAAGAGAGCACAGATACGCAGTATTTT
TRBJ2-7 - TRBV7-9 - CASSLDSREQYF TGTGCCAGCAGCTTGGACAGTCGCGAGCAGTACTTC
TRBJ2-7 - TRBV2 TRBD1 CASSPPHGTGVSYEQYF TGTGCCAGCAGTCCTCCCCATGGGACAGGAGTCTCCTACGAGCAGTACTTC
TRBJ1-1 - TRBV5-8 - CASSPGKYFLNTEAFF TGTGCCAGCAGCCCCGGGAAGTACTTCCTGAACACTGAAGCTTTCTTT
TRBJ2-7 - TRBV5-1 - CASSLTGNRYEQYF TGCGCCAGCAGCTTGACAGGGAACCGCTACGAGCAGTACTTC
TRBJ1-2 - TRBV6-4 TRBD1 CASRDRGRGGYTF TGTGCCAGCAGGGACAGGGGCCGTGGAGGCTACACCTTC
TRBJ2-7 - TRBV7-9 TRBD1 CASSSLDRAHEQYF TGTGCCAGCAGCTCCTTGGACAGGGCCCACGAGCAGTACTTC
TRBJ2-4 - TRBV19 TRBD2 CASSPHGGGSSGLAKNIQYF TGTGCCAGTAGTCCCCACGGGGGGGGGTCTAGCGGACTAGCCAAAAACATTCAGTACTTC
TRBJ1-2 - TRBV18 - CASSPGPGGYGGYTF TGTGCCAGCTCACCTGGCCCCGGAGGGTACGGGGGCTACACCTTC
TRBJ2-1 - TRBV7-2 TRBD1 CASSFRWGTDNEQFF TGTGCCAGCAGCTTCAGGTGGGGGACAGACAATGAGCAGTTCTTC
TRBJ1-6 - TRBV6-5 - CASSYSYNSPLHF TGTGCCAGCAGTTACTCCTACAATTCACCCCTCCACTTT
TRBJ1-3 - TRBV28 - CASSSQGRTPISGNTIYF TGTGCCAGCAGTTCTCAGGGTCGTACTCCGATCTCTGGAAACACCATATATTTT
TRBJ1-2 once TRBV19 TRBD1 CASSANGQQGLYGYTF TGTGCCAGTAGTGCGAACGGGCAACAGGGGCTCTATGGCTACACCTTC
TRBJ1-2 - TRBV9 - CASSVEPQTYGYTF TGTGCCAGCAGCGTAGAACCCCAAACATATGGCTACACCTTC
TRBJ2-5 - TRBV5-5 - CASTPRGSQETQYF TGTGCCAGCACCCCTCGGGGGTCCCAAGAGACCCAGTACTTC
TRBJ2-7 - TRBV28 TRBD2 CASSSYSGRAGYEQYF TGTGCCAGCAGCTCTTATAGCGGGAGGGCAGGTTACGAGCAGTACTTC
TRBJ2-3 - TRBV5-1 TRBD1 CASSLRDRETDTQYF TGCGCCAGCAGCTTGCGGGACAGGGAAACAGATACGCAGTATTTT
TRBJ2-1 - TRBV11-3 TRBD2 CASSQRENEQFF TGTGCCAGCAGCCAGCGGGAGAATGAGCAGTTCTTC
TRBJ1-2 - TRBV6-6 - CASSQNGDYGYTF TGTGCCAGCAGCCAGAACGGGGACTATGGCTACACCTTC
TRBJ1-2 - TRBV2 TRBD1 CASSLQGEGGYTF TGTGCCAGCAGCTTACAGGGGGAAGGTGGCTACACCTTC
TRBJ1-6 - TRBV6-2/TRBV6-3 - CASIPRWRSYNSPLHF TGTGCCAGCATCCCGCGGTGGCGCTCCTATAATTCACCCCTCCACTTT
TRBJ2-5 few TRBV4-3 TRBD2 CASSQGPWTSGAQETQYF TGCGCCAGCAGCCAAGGACCCTGGACTAGCGGGGCACAAGAGACCCAGTACTTC
TRBJ2-2 - TRBV21-1 - CASNAVRPHTGELFF TGTGCCAGCAACGCGGTCCGGCCGCACACCGGGGAGCTGTTTTTT
TRBJ2-1 many TRBV19 TRBD2 CASSRREVNEQFF TGTGCCAGTAGTAGGCGGGAGGTCAATGAGCAGTTCTTC
TRBJ2-3 - TRBV19 TRBD2 CASKTSGGGVITDTQYF TGTGCCAGTAAAACTAGCGGGGGGGGAGTGATCACAGATACGCAGTATTTT
TRBJ1-3 - TRBV7-9 - CASSLAGSHSGNTIYF TGTGCCAGCAGCTTAGCGGGGAGCCACTCTGGAAACACCATATATTTT
TRBJ2-7 - TRBV7-2 TRBD2 CASSSAGLAGLSSYEQYF TGTGCCAGCAGCTCCGCGGGACTAGCGGGTCTTAGCTCCTACGAGCAGTACTTC
TRBJ2-7 - TRBV29-1 - CSASLGTSSYEQYF TGCAGCGCCTCTCTCGGGACAAGCTCCTACGAGCAGTACTTC